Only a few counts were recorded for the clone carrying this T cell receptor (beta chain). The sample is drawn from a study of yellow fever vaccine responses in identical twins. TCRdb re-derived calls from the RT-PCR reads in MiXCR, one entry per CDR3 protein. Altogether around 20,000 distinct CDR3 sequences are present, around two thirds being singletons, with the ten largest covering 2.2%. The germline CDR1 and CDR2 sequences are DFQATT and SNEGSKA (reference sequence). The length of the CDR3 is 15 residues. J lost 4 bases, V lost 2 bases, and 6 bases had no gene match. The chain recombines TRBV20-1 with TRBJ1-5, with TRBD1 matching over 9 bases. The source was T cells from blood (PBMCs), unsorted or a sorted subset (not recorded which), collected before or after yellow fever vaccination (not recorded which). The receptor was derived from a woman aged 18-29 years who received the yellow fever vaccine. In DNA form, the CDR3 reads TGCAGTGCTAGACCGGGACAGGGTTTAAATCAGCCCCAGCATTTT. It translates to CSARPGQGLNQPQHF.